Shown below are 18 T cell receptor beta chains from a single sample sequenced in a study of early T cells in non-severe SARS-CoV-2 infection. In TCRdb, the 5' RACE reads were re-called with MiXCR into one record per CDR3 protein. There are some 70,000 distinct CDR3 sequences in the sample; about 9% occur only once, and less than 6.5% lies in the top ten. Material: whole blood. The receptors were sampled from an adult who was a healthcare worker with PCR-confirmed SARS-CoV-2 infection or an uninfected control (not recorded which).

This clonotype was recorded many times. The rearrangement links TRBV12-3 or TRBV12-4 to TRBJ1-1, with D possibly being TRBD1 (6 bases). This CDR3 is built from 12 residues. V was cut by 10 bases and J by 6 bases, with 15 bases left in between. CDR3 residues: CAIKTGFAEAFF. The CDR3 DNA is TGTGCCATCAAAACAGGGTTTGCTGAAGCTTTCTTT.

The sample holds a few counts of this clonotype. The chain joins TRBV5-1 to TRBJ2-3; 8 positions match TRBD2. CDR3 size: 15 residues. Trimming cost V 2 bases and J 3 bases; bases outside gene matches: 5. Per germline, CDR1 SGHRS and CDR2 YFSETQ. This CDR3 reads CASSLAGARTDTQYF. For the CDR3, the DNA is TGCGCCAGCAGCTTAGCGGGAGCGAGGACAGATACGCAGTATTTT.

The V gene is TRBV5-6, the J gene TRBJ2-5; 7 bases line up with TRBD1. CDR3 length: 15 residues. Trimming removed 0 bases from V and 4 bases from J; junction bases left unmatched: 6. Germline V gene lookup returns CDR1 SGHDT and CDR2 YYEEEE. CDR3 coding DNA: TGTGCCAGCAGCTTGGGCCAGGGGGTCTCAGAGACCCAGTACTTC. This codes for CASSLGQGVSETQYF.

This clonotype was detected only a few times. The V and J genes are TRBV12-3 or TRBV12-4 and TRBJ1-2; D perhaps matches TRBD1 (6 bases). Deletions cut 4 bases from V and 4 bases from J, with 16 bases between. The CDR3 runs 15 residues. CDR3 bases: TGTGCCAGCAGTTCCAACAGGGAGGGTAGCTATGGCTACACCTTC. This codes for CASSSNREGSYGYTF.

This clonotype was detected only a few times. The chain links TRBV5-6 to TRBJ1-5; 8 bases are shared with TRBD1. Germline V CDR1 and CDR2: SGHDT, YYEEEE. The trim removed 0 bases at V and 14 bases at J, leaving 10 bases unmatched. This CDR3 contains 14 residues. The CDR3 DNA reads TGTGCCAGCAGCTTGGGGTTGTTACCGGGACAGGAGCATTTT. Translated, it gives CASSLGLLPGQEHF.

The V and J genes are TRBV3-1 and TRBJ2-2; no definite D call. The germline V gene encodes CDR1 LGHDT and CDR2 YNNKEL (reference sequence). Trimming shortened V by 0 bases and J by 6 bases, and 14 bases separated the two germline ends. CDR3 length: 16 amino acids. DNA of the CDR3: TGTGCCAGCAGCCAAGACAGCCCAATCTTTCCCGGGGAGCTGTTTTTT. Amino acids: CASSQDSPIFPGELFF.

This clonotype was found many times. The chain employs TRBV20-1 and TRBJ2-3; 7 bases are shared with TRBD2. Germline CDR1 is DFQATT and CDR2 is SNEGSKA (reference sequence). After removal of 1 base from V and 3 bases from J, the junction contained 4 bases not matched to a gene. The CDR3 runs 14 residues. The DNA for the CDR3 is TGCAGTGCTAGAGGGACTAGACAAACAGATACGCAGTATTTT. It yields the protein CSARGTRQTDTQYF.

The V call is TRBV7-9, the J call TRBJ1-1; TRBD1 agrees at 8 bases. With V trimmed by 5 bases and J by 1 base, 3 bases remained unmatched. The CDR3 consists of 14 residues. Germline loops: CDR1 SEHNR, CDR2 FQNEAQ (reference sequence). CDR3 loop: CASSIDRGNTEAFF. For the CDR3, the DNA is TGTGCCAGCAGCATCGACAGGGGGAACACTGAAGCTTTCTTT.

This clonotype was found many times. The chain recombines TRBV6-5 with TRBJ2-2, with 10 bases fitting TRBD2. Per germline, CDR1 MNHEY and CDR2 SVGAGI. V was clipped by 5 bases and J by 7 bases; unmatched bases: 7. This CDR3 has 15 amino acids. CDR3 sequence (DNA): TGTGCCAGCAGTGGGAAGCGGGAGGGCGGCGGGGAGCTGTTTTTT. Translated, it gives CASSGKREGGGELFF.

The chain uses TRBV29-1 and TRBJ2-1; 9 bases match TRBD2. The CDR3 loop spans 14 amino acids. Germline CDR1 SQVTM, CDR2 ANQGSEA. The J segment lost 7 bases and the V segment lost 5 bases, leaving 9 bases of the junction unmatched. CDR3 nucleotide sequence: TGCAGCGTTTCTCGGCTAGCGGGGTTGAATGAGCAGTTCTTC. Amino acid sequence: CSVSRLAGLNEQFF.

Notes on this clonotype: A much larger clonotype is one base distant, so this may be a read error. In this CDR3 the conserved last residue, phenylalanine or tryptophan, is missing, so a read error is likely. V gene TRBV5-1 combines with J gene TRBJ1-2, with D tentatively TRBD1 (6 bases). Germline V CDR1 and CDR2: SGHRS, YFSETQ. The CDR3 contains 14 residues. Between the trimmed V and J ends, which lost 5 bases and 0 bases, there was a span of 11 bases. The CDR3 DNA is TGCGCCAGCAGGAGACAGGCAACTAACTATGGCTACACCTAC. Its translation: CASRRQATNYGYTY.

The sample holds many counts of this clonotype. V gene TRBV7-6 combines with J gene TRBJ2-7; D may be TRBD1 (6 bases). V was trimmed by 1 base and J by 1 base, leaving 8 bases between them. CDR1 and CDR2 (germline): SGHVS, FNYEAQ. The CDR3 runs to 14 residues. CDR3 sequence reads: CASSLGTVSYEQYF. CDR3 DNA sequence: TGTGCCAGCAGCTTAGGGACAGTATCCTACGAGCAGTACTTC. Looking up the rest from reference TRBV7-6 and TRBJ2-7 gives the full variable domain: GAGVSQSPRYKVTKRGQDVALRCDPISGHVSLYWYRQALGQGPEFLTYFNYEAQQDKSGLPNDRFSAERPEGSISTLTIQRTEQRDSAMYRCASSLGTVSYEQYFGPGTRLTVT.

This clonotype was counted between two and nine times. The chain has TRBV7-9 and TRBJ2-7, with D perhaps TRBD2 (5 bases). The CDR3 totals 15 residues. The germline V and J ends were trimmed by 6 bases and 4 bases, with 19 bases remaining between them. Per germline, CDR1 SEHNR and CDR2 FQNEAQ (reference sequence). CDR3 nucleotides: TGTGCCAGCAGTTCCGGACTGGCAGAGGGATACGAGCAGTACTTC. This sequence encodes CASSSGLAEGYEQYF.

The chain joins TRBV9 to TRBJ1-1, with 8 bases lining up with TRBD1. J lost 3 bases, V lost 2 bases, and 3 bases had no gene match. The V gene's germline CDR1 is SGDLS and CDR2 YYNGEE. This CDR3 has 14 amino acids. The CDR3 spells CASSVQGADTEAFF. The CDR3 region has the DNA TGTGCCAGCAGCGTGCAGGGGGCAGACACTGAAGCTTTCTTT.

The chain carries TRBV6-2 or TRBV6-3 and TRBJ2-1; 8 nucleotides match TRBD2. CDR3 length equals 16 residues. V dropped 6 bases and J dropped 4; count of bases not matched to a gene: 11. Germline V CDR1 and CDR2: MNHEY, SVGEGT. The CDR3 bases are TGTGCCAGCAGGGAGAATCTAGCGGGTTCTTACAATGAGCAGTTCTTC. This translates into CASRENLAGSYNEQFF.

This clonotype was detected a few times. The chain links TRBV2 to TRBJ1-4; no clear D. Germline V lookup: CDR1 SNHLY, CDR2 FYNNEI. CDR3 length: 14 amino acids. V was shortened by 6 bases and J by 0 bases, with 8 bases between the two germline ends. The CDR3 reads CASRFDSTNEKLFF. The DNA of the CDR3 is TGTGCCAGCAGATTTGATTCAACTAATGAAAAACTGTTTTTT.

The chain couples TRBV19 to TRBJ2-2; TRBD2 aligns across 10 bases. The CDR3 extends over 15 amino acids. V lost 3 bases and J lost 9; bases outside the gene matches: 7. Germline V CDR1 and CDR2: LNHDA, SQIVND (reference sequence). The CDR3 nucleotides are TGTGCCAGTAGTATTTGGATAGCGGGGGGCCGGGAGCTGTTTTTT. This gives the protein CASSIWIAGGRELFF.

Ten or more counts support this clonotype. This chain joins TRBV3-1 and TRBJ2-7; no reliable D call. Germline CDR1 is LGHDT and CDR2 is YNNKEL (reference sequence). V was shortened by 1 base and J by 2 bases, with 3 bases between the two germline ends. This CDR3 region has 12 residues. The CDR3 loop reads CASSQGPYEQYF. DNA for the CDR3: TGTGCCAGCAGCCAAGGCCCCTACGAGCAGTACTTC.